Each of the 27 T cell receptor beta chains below was sequenced from the same sample in a study of T cell repertoires in cytomegalovirus infection. No cognate antigen is known for these TCRs. TCRdb processed the reads anew with MiXCR; each CDR3 protein has one entry. The sample contains hundreds of thousands of distinct CDR3 sequences, about 44% of which appear only once. The source was cultured PBMCs, collected from culture after CMV antigen stimulation. These receptors were taken from a human donor in good health (CMV status not recorded). Some clones in this sample may be carry-over from other donors' samples.

This clonotype was counted only a few times. The chain employs TRBV2 and TRBJ2-2; 8 nucleotides match TRBD2. The ends lost 5 bases at V and 6 bases at J; junction bases unmatched: 11. This CDR3 is 16 amino acids long. From germline, CDR1 is SNHLY and CDR2 FYNNEI. Here the CDR3 reads CASSRRGLATAGELFF. CDR3 bases: TGTGCCAGCAGTCGACGTGGACTAGCTACGGCCGGGGAGCTGTTTTTT.

This clonotype came up a few times. The V call is TRBV12-3 or TRBV12-4, the J call TRBJ2-7; 8 nucleotides align to TRBD2. The CDR3 sequence is 15 residues long. V lost 8 bases and J lost 2; bases outside the gene matches: 11. The CDR3 reads CASQVGRGATYEQYF. The CDR3 coding sequence is TGTGCCAGCCAGGTGGGGCGGGGGGCCACCTACGAGCAGTACTTC.

The V and J genes are TRBV2 and TRBJ2-5; D unresolved. Germline V gives CDR1 SNHLY, CDR2 FYNNEI. Trimming took off 4 bases at V and 7 bases at J, with 13 bases between the two ends. This CDR3 contains 13 residues. CDR3 sequence (DNA): TGTGCCAGCAGTGGACGGGCCCCAGGGACCCAGTACTTC. Protein: CASSGRAPGTQYF.

The V and J genes are TRBV7-2 and TRBJ2-7; D is ambiguous. Germline lookup yields CDR1 SGHTA and CDR2 FQGNSA. V shed 4 bases and J shed 6 bases, with 13 bases lying between them. The length of the CDR3 is 13 residues. CDR3 nucleotide sequence: TGTGCCAGCAGCTATCGATCCTACGGCGAGCAGTACTTC. Encoded protein: CASSYRSYGEQYF.

V is TRBV6-8 and J is TRBJ1-4; 7 nucleotides match TRBD1. The trim removed 6 bases at V and 4 bases at J, leaving 14 bases unmatched. Germline CDR1 is MNHGY and CDR2 is SAAAGT. There are 17 residues in the CDR3. The chain's CDR3 is CASSSSTGQADNEKLFF. The CDR3 coding sequence is TGTGCCAGCAGCTCGTCCACAGGACAGGCCGATAATGAAAAACTGTTTTTT.

The gene calls are TRBV7-8 and TRBJ1-5, with TRBD1 matching 7 bases. There are 13 residues in the CDR3. V was pared by 5 bases and J by 7 bases, with 5 bases of the junction left unmatched. Germline V CDR1 and CDR2: SGHVS, FQNEAQ. The CDR3 protein is CASSRDRDQPQHF. DNA for the CDR3: TGTGCCAGCAGCCGTGACAGGGACCAGCCCCAGCATTTT.

This clonotype was counted at least ten times. The chain employs TRBV7-2 and TRBJ2-5, with 8 bases fitting TRBD1. This CDR3 spans 15 amino acids. Unmatched junction bases numbered 5, after V lost 5 bases and J lost 0 bases. Germline assignment: CDR1 SGHTA and CDR2 FQGNSA. Here the CDR3 reads CASSQDREDQETQYF. CDR3 in DNA: TGTGCCAGCAGCCAGGACAGGGAAGACCAAGAGACCCAGTACTTC.

In its sample, this clonotype was seen a few times. CDR3 nucleotides: TGCAGTGCTAGAGAACCAGGGGGGAATTCACCCCTCCACTTT. This translates into CSAREPGGNSPLHF. The rearrangement links TRBV20-1 to TRBJ1-6, with 7 bases matching TRBD1. J lost 7 bases, V lost 0 bases, and 3 bases had no gene match. The CDR3 contains 14 residues. Germline V gene lookup returns CDR1 DFQATT and CDR2 SNEGSKA (reference sequence).

The chain recombines TRBV6-6 with TRBJ2-1; D is undetermined. The CDR3 is 14 amino acids. Germline values: CDR1 MNHNY, CDR2 SVGAGI (reference sequence). The germline V and J ends were trimmed by 2 bases and 6 bases, with 11 bases remaining between them. The CDR3 DNA is TGTGCCAGCAGTTACCGTGCAATAGTCAATGAGCAGTTCTTC. Protein sequence: CASSYRAIVNEQFF.

This clonotype showed up just a few times. The chain uses TRBV12-3 or TRBV12-4 and TRBJ2-1, with TRBD2 identical over 9 bases. CDR3 length: 18 residues. V lost 0 bases to trimming and J lost 3 bases; unmatched junction nucleotides: 9. CDR3: CASSLALMRGGHYNEQFF. DNA for the CDR3: TGTGCCAGCAGTTTAGCGCTAATGCGGGGGGGCCACTACAATGAGCAGTTCTTC.

In its sample, this clonotype was seen a few times. This chain connects TRBV7-2 to TRBJ1-3; D is perhaps TRBD1 (5 bases). The CDR3 extends over 15 amino acids. V lost 1 base to trimming and J lost 1 base, with 8 bases between them. CDR1 is SGHTA, CDR2 FQGNSA, per germline. The CDR3 sequence is CASSLVRESGNTIYF. The CDR3 bases are TGTGCCAGCAGCTTAGTCAGGGAGTCTGGAAACACCATATATTTT.

This clonotype came up a few times. Here the CDR3 omits its conserved ending phenylalanine or tryptophan, so a read error is the likely source. Because the CDR3's place on the DNA is in doubt, the DNA is left out and the CDR3 is given as listed by TCRdb. The V call is TRBV10-3, the J call TRBJ1-6; the table's D call, TRBD1, was not checked against the DNA. The CDR3 length equals 10 residues, ends included. The germline gives CDR1 ENHRY, CDR2 SYGVKD. CDR3 region: CAISPRDRII.

This chain uses TRBV7-8 with TRBJ1-1; D remains unclear. CDR1 and CDR2 (germline): SGHVS, FQNEAQ. This CDR3 is built from 12 residues. The V end lost 3 bases, the J end lost 3 bases, and 5 bases lay between the germline ends. CDR3 sequence: CASSFGHTEAFF. The CDR3 bases are TGTGCCAGCAGCTTCGGCCACACTGAAGCTTTCTTT.

This clonotype was seen a few times. J is TRBJ2-7 and V is TRBV11-3; no clear D gene. CDR3 length: 13 amino acids. The germline gives CDR1 SGHNT, CDR2 YENEEA. Trimming cost V 4 bases and J 4 bases, with 11 bases left between them. In DNA form, the CDR3 reads TGTGCCAGCAGCTACCCCATGGGGTACGAGCAGTACTTC. Its translation: CASSYPMGYEQYF.

The genes are TRBV6-8 and TRBJ2-7; D perhaps matches TRBD1 (5 bases). This CDR3 comprises 13 residues. CDR1 MNHGY and CDR2 SAAAGT come from the germline V gene. Trimming removed 6 bases from V and 6 bases from J, with 15 bases in between. CDR3 protein: CASRRRQGTEQYF. The CDR3 bases are TGTGCCAGCAGACGTCGGCAGGGAACCGAGCAGTACTTC.

This clonotype was detected a few times. The gene calls are TRBV5-4 and TRBJ2-7; 8 bases are a match to TRBD2. V lost 4 bases, J lost 0 bases, and 9 bases stayed unmatched. CDR3 length: 16 residues. Per the germline V gene, CDR1 is SGHNT and CDR2 is YYREEE (reference sequence). This chain's CDR3 is CASSTGLSGGSYEQYF. The CDR3 nucleotides are TGTGCCAGCAGCACTGGCCTGAGCGGGGGCTCCTACGAGCAGTACTTC.

The chain recombines TRBV2 with TRBJ1-4; D is perhaps TRBD1 (5 bases). The germline CDR1 and CDR2 sequences are SNHLY and FYNNEI. There are 15 residues in the CDR3. V lost 7 bases and J lost 4, with 16 bases in between. In DNA form, the CDR3 reads TGTGCCAGCACCAGCTCGGGACGGAGTAATGAAAAACTGTTTTTT. Translated: CASTSSGRSNEKLFF.

The chain carries TRBV10-3 and TRBJ2-5, with D possibly TRBD1 on 5 matching bases. The V end lost 0 bases, the J end lost 5 bases, and 13 bases lay between the germline ends. Germline V gives CDR1 ENHRY, CDR2 SYGVKD. This CDR3 is built from 15 residues. The DNA of the CDR3 is TGTGCCATCAGTGAGTCTGGGCAGGGTTTGGAGACCCAGTACTTC. Its protein is CAISESGQGLETQYF.

The V call is TRBV12-3 or TRBV12-4, the J call TRBJ1-1, with 11 bases aligning to TRBD1. The length of the CDR3 is 15 residues. J was trimmed by 5 bases and V by 6 bases; bases with no gene match: 8. The CDR3 sequence: CASSPPDRGLTEAFF. Here the CDR3 DNA reads TGTGCCAGCAGCCCTCCGGACAGGGGGCTAACTGAAGCTTTCTTT.

The chain links TRBV29-1 to TRBJ1-4; TRBD1 aligns across 7 bases. The CDR3 is 13 amino acids. The J segment lost 5 bases and the V segment lost 5 bases, leaving 5 bases of the junction unmatched. Germline V lookup: CDR1 SQVTM, CDR2 ANQGSEA. Written as DNA, the CDR3 is TGCAGCGTTATGGGACAGCCCAATGAAAAACTGTTTTTT. Its protein product is CSVMGQPNEKLFF.

The J gene is TRBJ2-5, the V gene TRBV27; TRBD2 agrees at 8 bases. The V segment lost 6 bases and the J segment 5 bases; nucleotides outside the gene matches: 5. The CDR3 has 13 amino acids. CDR1 is MNHEY, CDR2 SMNVEV, per germline (reference sequence). CDR3 in amino acids: CASRAGGKETQYF. CDR3 bases: TGTGCCAGCAGGGCGGGGGGTAAGGAGACCCAGTACTTC.

This clonotype was observed a few times. The V and J genes are TRBV6-1 and TRBJ2-7; 7 nucleotides align to TRBD1. The CDR3 length is 12 residues. The germline V gene has CDR1 MNHNS and CDR2 SASEGT. Unmatched junction bases numbered 5, after V lost 7 bases and J lost 5 bases. As DNA, the CDR3 is TGTGCCAGCACTGCAACAGGGGACGAGCAGTACTTC. Translating gives CASTATGDEQYF.

For the CDR3, the DNA is TGTGCCAGCAGCCAAACTAGCGGAGGGCAAGAGACCCAGTACTTC. This encodes CASSQTSGGQETQYF. J is TRBJ2-5 and V is TRBV14, with TRBD2 matching 8 bases. V dropped 2 bases and J dropped 2; count of bases not matched to a gene: 4. Per germline, CDR1 SGHDN and CDR2 FVKESK. The CDR3 length is 15 residues. The variable domain in full, completed from reference TRBV14 and TRBJ2-5, reads EAGVTQFPSHSVIEKGQTVTLRCDPISGHDNLYWYRRVMGKEIKFLLHFVKESKQDESGMPNNRFLAERTGGTYSTLKVQPAELEDSGVYFCASSQTSGGQETQYFGPGTRLLVL.

This chain connects TRBV7-9 to TRBJ2-3; 11 bases agree with TRBD2. This CDR3 spans 16 amino acids. V lost 5 bases and J lost 3; bases outside the gene matches: 7. CDR1 SEHNR and CDR2 FQNEAQ come from the germline V gene (reference sequence). CDR3 DNA sequence: TGTGCCAGCAGCCCCACGACTAGCGGGATTACAGATACGCAGTATTTT. It yields the protein CASSPTTSGITDTQYF. Full variable domain (missing parts from reference TRBV7-9 and TRBJ2-3): DTGVSQNPRHKITKRGQNVTFRCDPISEHNRLYWYRQTLGQGPEFLTYFQNEAQLEKSRLLSDRFSAERPKGSFSTLEIQRTEQGDSAMYLCASSPTTSGITDTQYFGPGTRLTVL.

This rearrangement joins TRBV24-1 to TRBJ2-2, with 7 bases lining up with TRBD2. This CDR3 region has 13 residues. V shed 5 bases and J 5 bases; nucleotides not matched to a gene: 1. Germline CDR1 and CDR2: KGHDR and SFDVKD. The CDR3, as DNA: TGTGCCACCAGTGCGGGGGGAACCGGGGAGCTGTTTTTT. Translating gives CATSAGGTGELFF.

J is TRBJ2-2 and V is TRBV4-1; D may be TRBD1 (5 bases). The germline V and J ends were trimmed by 1 base and 0 bases, with 9 bases remaining between them. The CDR3 has 16 amino acids. Germline V lookup: CDR1 MGHRA, CDR2 YSYEKL. DNA for the CDR3: TGCGCCAGCAGCCAAGCAGGACACCCGAACACCGGGGAGCTGTTTTTT. Its translation: CASSQAGHPNTGELFF.

The V gene is TRBV20-1, the J gene TRBJ2-5, with 11 bases matching TRBD1. V was clipped by 6 bases and J by 4 bases; unmatched bases: 7. The CDR3 extends over 14 amino acids. Germline-derived CDR1 and CDR2 are DFQATT and SNEGSKA (reference sequence). CDR3 region: CSAKDRGHRETQYF. CDR3 in DNA: TGCAGTGCGAAGGACAGGGGGCATCGAGAGACCCAGTACTTC.